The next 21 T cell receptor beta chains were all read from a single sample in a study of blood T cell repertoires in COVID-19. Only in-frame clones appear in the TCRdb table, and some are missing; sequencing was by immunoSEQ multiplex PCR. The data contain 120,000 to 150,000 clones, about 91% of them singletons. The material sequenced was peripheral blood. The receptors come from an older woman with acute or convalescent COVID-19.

Written as DNA, the CDR3 is TGTGCCAGATCTGGAGAATGGGCTTTCTTT. Translating it yields CARSGEWAFF. The rearrangement links TRBV5-3 to TRBJ1-1; D call uncertain. TRBV5-3 is reported as an ORF; its role is uncertain. The CDR3 length is 10 residues. The V gene lost 7 bases and the J gene lost 11 bases, with 12 bases spanning the gap.

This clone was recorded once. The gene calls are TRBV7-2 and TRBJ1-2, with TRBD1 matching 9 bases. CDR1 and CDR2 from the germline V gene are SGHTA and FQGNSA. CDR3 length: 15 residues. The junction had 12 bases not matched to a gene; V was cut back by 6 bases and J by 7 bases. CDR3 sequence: CASRGGDRADGGYTF. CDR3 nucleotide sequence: TGTGCCAGCAGGGGGGGGGACAGGGCCGACGGTGGCTACACCTTC.

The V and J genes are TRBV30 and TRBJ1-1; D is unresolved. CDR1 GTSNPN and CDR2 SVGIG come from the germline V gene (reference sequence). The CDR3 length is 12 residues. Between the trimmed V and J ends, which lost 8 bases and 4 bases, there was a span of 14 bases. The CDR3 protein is CARSTEGTEAFF. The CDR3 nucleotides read TGTGCCCGGTCGACGGAGGGCACTGAAGCTTTCTTT.

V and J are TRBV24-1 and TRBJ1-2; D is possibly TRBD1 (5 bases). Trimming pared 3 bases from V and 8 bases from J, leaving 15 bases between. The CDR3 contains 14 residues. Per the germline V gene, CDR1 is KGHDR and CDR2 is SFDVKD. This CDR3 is CATSDHRQGRGYTF. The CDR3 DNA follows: TGTGCCACCAGTGATCACCGTCAGGGTAGAGGCTACACCTTC.

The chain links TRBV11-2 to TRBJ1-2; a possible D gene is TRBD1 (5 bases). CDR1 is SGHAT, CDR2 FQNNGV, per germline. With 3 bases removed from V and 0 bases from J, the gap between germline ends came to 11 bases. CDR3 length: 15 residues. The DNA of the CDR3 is TGTGCCAGCAGCTTCGGGGGGTCAGCTAACTATGGCTACACCTTC. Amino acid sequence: CASSFGGSANYGYTF. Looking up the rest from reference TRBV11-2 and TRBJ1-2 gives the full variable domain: EAGVAQSPRYKIIEKRQSVAFWCNPISGHATLYWYQQILGQGPKLLIQFQNNGVVDDSQLPKDRFSAERLKGVDSTLKIQPAKLEDSAVYLCASSFGGSANYGYTFGSGTRLTVV.

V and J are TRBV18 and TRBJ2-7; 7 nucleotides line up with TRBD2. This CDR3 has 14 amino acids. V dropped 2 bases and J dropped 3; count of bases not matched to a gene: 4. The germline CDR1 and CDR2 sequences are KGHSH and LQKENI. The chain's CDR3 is CASSPGGGDYEQYF. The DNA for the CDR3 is TGTGCCAGCTCACCAGGGGGGGGTGACTACGAGCAGTACTTC.

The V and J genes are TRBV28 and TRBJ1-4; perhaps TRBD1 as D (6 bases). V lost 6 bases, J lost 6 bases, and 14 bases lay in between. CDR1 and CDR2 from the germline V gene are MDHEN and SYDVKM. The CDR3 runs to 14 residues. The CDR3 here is CASRPPGAYEKLFF. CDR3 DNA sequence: TGTGCCAGCAGGCCTCCAGGGGCCTATGAAAAACTGTTTTTT.

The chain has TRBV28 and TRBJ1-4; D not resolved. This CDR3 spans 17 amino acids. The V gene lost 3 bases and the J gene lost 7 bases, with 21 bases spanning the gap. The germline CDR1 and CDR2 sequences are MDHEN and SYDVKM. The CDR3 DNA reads TGTGCCAGCAGTTTGCCGGGCCTAACGGCTGGAGGTGAAAAACTGTTTTTT. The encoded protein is CASSLPGLTAGGEKLFF.

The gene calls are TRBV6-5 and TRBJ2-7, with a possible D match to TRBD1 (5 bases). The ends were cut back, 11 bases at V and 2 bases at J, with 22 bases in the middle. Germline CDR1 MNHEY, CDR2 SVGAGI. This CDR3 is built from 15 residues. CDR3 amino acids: CAVGPLTALTYEQYF. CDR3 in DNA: TGTGCCGTAGGCCCCTTGACAGCCTTGACCTACGAGCAGTACTTC.

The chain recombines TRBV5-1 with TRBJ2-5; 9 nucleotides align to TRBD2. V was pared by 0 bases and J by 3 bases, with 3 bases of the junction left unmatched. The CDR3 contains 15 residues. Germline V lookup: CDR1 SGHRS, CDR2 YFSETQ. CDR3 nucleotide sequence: TGCGCCAGCAGCTTGGGGACTAGCGAAAAAGAGACCCAGTACTTC. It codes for CASSLGTSEKETQYF.

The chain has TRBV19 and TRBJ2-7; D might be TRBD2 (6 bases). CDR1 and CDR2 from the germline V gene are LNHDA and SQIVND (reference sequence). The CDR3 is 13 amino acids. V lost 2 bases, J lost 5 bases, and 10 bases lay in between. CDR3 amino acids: CASSIRGGDEQYF. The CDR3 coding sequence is TGTGCCAGTAGTATACGGGGAGGCGACGAGCAGTACTTC. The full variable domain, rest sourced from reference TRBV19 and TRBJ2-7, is DGGITQSPKYLFRKEGQNVTLSCEQNLNHDAMYWYRQDPGQGLRLIYYSQIVNDFQKGDIAEGYSVSREKKESFPLTVTSAQKNPTAFYLCASSIRGGDEQYFGPGTRLTVT.

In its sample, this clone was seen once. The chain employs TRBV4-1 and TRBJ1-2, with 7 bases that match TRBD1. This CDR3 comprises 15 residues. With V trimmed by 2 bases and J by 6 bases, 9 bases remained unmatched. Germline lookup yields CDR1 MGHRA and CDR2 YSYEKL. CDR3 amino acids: CASSQFEGALDGYTF. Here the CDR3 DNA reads TGCGCCAGCAGCCAATTCGAGGGGGCGCTTGATGGCTACACCTTC.

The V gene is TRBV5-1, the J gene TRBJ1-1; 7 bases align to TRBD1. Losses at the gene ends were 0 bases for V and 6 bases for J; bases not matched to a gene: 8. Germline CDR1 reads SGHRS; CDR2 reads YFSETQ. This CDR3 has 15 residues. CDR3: CASSLDRGFFAEAFF. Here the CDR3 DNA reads TGCGCCAGCAGCTTGGACAGGGGATTTTTCGCTGAAGCTTTCTTT.

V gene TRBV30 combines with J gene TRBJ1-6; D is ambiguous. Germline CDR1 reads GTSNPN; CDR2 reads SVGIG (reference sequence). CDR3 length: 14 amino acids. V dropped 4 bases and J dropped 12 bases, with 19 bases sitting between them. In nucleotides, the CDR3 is TGTGCCTGGAAAAGTGGTGTGGGCCCGGAACCCCTCCACTTT. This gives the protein CAWKSGVGPEPLHF.

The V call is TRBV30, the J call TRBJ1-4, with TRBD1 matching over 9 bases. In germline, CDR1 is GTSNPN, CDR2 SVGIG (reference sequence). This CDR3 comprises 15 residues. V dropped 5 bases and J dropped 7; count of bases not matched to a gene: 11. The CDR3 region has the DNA TGTGCCTGGGGGGGACAGGGAAGGGCCGCTGAAAAACTGTTTTTT. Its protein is CAWGGQGRAAEKLFF.

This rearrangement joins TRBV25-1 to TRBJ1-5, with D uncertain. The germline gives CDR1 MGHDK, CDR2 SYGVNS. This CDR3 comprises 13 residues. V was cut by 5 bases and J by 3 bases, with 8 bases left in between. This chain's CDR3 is CASSWGDNQPQHF. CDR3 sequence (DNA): TGTGCCAGCAGTTGGGGAGACAATCAGCCCCAGCATTTT.

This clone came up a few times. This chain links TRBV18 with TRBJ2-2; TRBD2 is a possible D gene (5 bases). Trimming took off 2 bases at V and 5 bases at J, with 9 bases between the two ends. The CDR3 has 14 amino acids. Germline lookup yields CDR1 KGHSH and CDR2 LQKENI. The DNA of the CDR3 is TGTGCCAGCTCACCAGGGCTAGCTACCGGGGAGCTGTTTTTT. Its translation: CASSPGLATGELFF.

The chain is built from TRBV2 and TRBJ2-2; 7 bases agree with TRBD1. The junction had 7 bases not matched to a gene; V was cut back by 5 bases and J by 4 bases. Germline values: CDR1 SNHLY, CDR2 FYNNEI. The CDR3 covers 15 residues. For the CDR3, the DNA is TGTGCCAGCAGTCAACAGGGGAAGTTCACCGGGGAGCTGTTTTTT. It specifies CASSQQGKFTGELFF.

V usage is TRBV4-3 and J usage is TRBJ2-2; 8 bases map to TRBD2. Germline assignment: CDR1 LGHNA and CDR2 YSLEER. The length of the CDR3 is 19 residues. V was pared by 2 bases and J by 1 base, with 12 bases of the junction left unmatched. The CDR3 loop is CASSQNPPGAGGNTGELFF. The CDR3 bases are TGCGCCAGCAGCCAAAACCCCCCCGGGGCGGGGGGGAACACCGGGGAGCTGTTTTTT.

CDR3 bases: TGCAGCGTTGGGCAGGACAATGGCTACACCTTC. Protein product: CSVGQDNGYTF. The V and J genes are TRBV29-1 and TRBJ1-2; a possible D gene is TRBD1 (5 bases). The CDR3 totals 11 residues. The germline V and J ends were trimmed by 4 bases and 6 bases, with 9 bases remaining between them. Germline V lookup: CDR1 SQVTM, CDR2 ANQGSEA.

CDR3 in amino acids: CATSRDRGAQVGGGYTF. The CDR3 coding sequence is TGTGCCACCAGCAGAGACAGAGGGGCACAGGTGGGGGGTGGCTACACCTTC. The chain has TRBV15 and TRBJ1-2; D may be TRBD1 (5 bases). The CDR3 has 17 amino acids. Germline V gives CDR1 LNHNV, CDR2 YYDKDF (reference sequence). V was clipped by 0 bases and J by 7 bases, with 21 bases between them. Filled out from reference TRBV15 and TRBJ1-2, the complete variable domain reads DAMVIQNPRYQVTQFGKPVTLSCSQTLNHNVMYWYQQKSSQAPKLLFHYYDKDFNNEADTPDNFQSRRPNTSFCFLDIRSPGLGDTAMYLCATSRDRGAQVGGGYTFGSGTRLTVV.